The 32 T cell receptor beta chains below all came from one sample that was sequenced in a study of chemoradiotherapy in HPV16-positive cancers. Some clones are missing from TCRdb's copy, which holds only in-frame ones; the method was immunoSEQ multiplex PCR. The table includes 30,000 to 50,000 clones, around 76% detected once. Sequenced material: blood, taken from a patient who underwent chemoradiotherapy. The receptors here all came from a human donor with HPV-associated anogenital cancer.

This chain uses TRBV7-2 with TRBJ2-3; either TRBD1 or TRBD2 may fit D (5 bases each). V lost 5 bases and J lost 6, with 15 bases in between. The CDR3 covers 14 residues. The V gene's germline CDR1 is SGHTA and CDR2 FQGNSA. The CDR3 bases are TGTGCCAGCAGCCTTGGGACGTCCAGGGATACGCAGTATTTT. Encoded protein: CASSLGTSRDTQYF.

The rearrangement links TRBV2 to TRBJ1-5; the match to TRBD1 covers 7 bases. The CDR3 has 18 amino acids. Germline assignment: CDR1 SNHLY and CDR2 FYNNEI. J lost 6 bases, V lost 4 bases, and 18 bases had no gene match. CDR3 nucleotide sequence: TGTGCCAGCAGTGGATCGCAGGGGGTCGAGGTGGAAATTCAGCCCCAGCATTTT. This gives the protein CASSGSQGVEVEIQPQHF.

The chain couples TRBV28 to TRBJ1-5; D is uncertain. The V and J ends lost 6 bases and 4 bases respectively, with 10 bases between them. The CDR3 has 13 residues. The germline V gene has CDR1 MDHEN and CDR2 SYDVKM. The DNA for the CDR3 is TGTGCCAGCAGGGCCGGGGATAATCAGCCCCAGCATTTT. Protein product: CASRAGDNQPQHF.

The rearrangement joins TRBV7-9 to TRBJ1-1; weak D call: TRBD1 (5 bases). Germline CDR1 and CDR2: SEHNR and FQNEAQ (reference sequence). The germline V and J ends were trimmed by 3 bases and 2 bases, with 7 bases remaining between them. The CDR3 covers 13 residues. The CDR3 sequence: CASSFQGNTEAFF. The CDR3 nucleotides are TGTGCCAGCAGCTTTCAGGGTAACACTGAAGCTTTCTTT.

This chain joins TRBV4-3 and TRBJ1-2; tentatively, D is TRBD1 (6 bases). The CDR3 runs 14 residues. V shed 0 bases and J shed 2 bases, with 7 bases lying between them. Per the germline V gene, CDR1 is LGHNA and CDR2 is YSLEER. The CDR3: CASSQETGNYGYTF. CDR3 nucleotide sequence: TGCGCCAGCAGCCAAGAAACAGGGAACTATGGCTACACCTTC.

This chain uses TRBV7-2 with TRBJ2-7, with D uncertain. V shed 6 bases and J shed 1 base, with 4 bases lying between them. Germline loops: CDR1 SGHTA, CDR2 FQGNSA. The CDR3 spans 11 residues. The CDR3 DNA is TGTGCCAGCAGTCCTTCCTACGAGCAGTACTTC. It codes for CASSPSYEQYF.

The V call is TRBV6-6, the J call TRBJ1-1; possibly TRBD1 for D (6 bases). The V gene's germline CDR1 is MNHNY and CDR2 SVGAGI (reference sequence). V lost 8 bases and J 7 bases, leaving 17 bases between the germline ends. The CDR3 covers 13 residues. As DNA, the CDR3 is TGTGCCAGCCGAGTGGGGGGCGGTGGTGAAGCTTTCTTT. Its protein is CASRVGGGGEAFF.

The chain carries TRBV6-5 and TRBJ2-2; the match to TRBD2 covers 7 bases. V was pared by 11 bases and J by 5 bases, with 5 bases of the junction left unmatched. The CDR3 covers 12 residues. Germline CDR1 MNHEY, CDR2 SVGAGI. CDR3 in amino acids: CASGGETGELFF. The CDR3 region has the DNA TGTGCCTCTGGGGGGGAGACCGGGGAGCTGTTTTTT.

The V and J genes are TRBV5-5 and TRBJ1-2; D is unresolved. The germline V and J ends were trimmed by 4 bases and 2 bases, with 27 bases remaining between them. The length of the CDR3 is 19 residues. Germline V CDR1 and CDR2: SGHKS, YYEKEE (reference sequence). CDR3 in DNA: TGTGCCAGCAGCAAACCGGGATCGGGCCCAAATTTGCTCAACTATGGCTACACCTTC. Translating gives CASSKPGSGPNLLNYGYTF.

Written as DNA, the CDR3 is TGTGCCAGCAGCGTAGCTTGGGGGGGGGCGACAGATACGCAGTATTTT. Encoded protein: CASSVAWGGATDTQYF. V and J are TRBV9 and TRBJ2-3, with D possibly TRBD2 on 7 matching bases. From germline, CDR1 is SGDLS and CDR2 YYNGEE. The CDR3 extends over 16 amino acids. V was shortened by 0 bases and J by 3 bases, with 14 bases between the two germline ends.

The chain recombines TRBV6-5 with TRBJ1-1, with D unresolved. Trimming cost V 3 bases and J 4 bases, with 12 bases left between them. Germline CDR1 MNHEY, CDR2 SVGAGI. The length of the CDR3 is 14 residues. CDR3 sequence: CASSYGGSITEAFF. The CDR3 DNA is TGTGCCAGCAGTTATGGAGGGAGCATCACTGAAGCTTTCTTT.

This clone has only a few counts. The chain uses TRBV4-1 and TRBJ1-2, with 7 nucleotides matching TRBD1. V lost 0 bases and J lost 3; bases outside the gene matches: 4. The CDR3 runs 15 residues. CDR1 and CDR2 from the germline V gene are MGHRA and YSYEKL. The CDR3 is CASSQEGTAHYGYTF. For the CDR3, the DNA is TGCGCCAGCAGCCAAGAAGGGACAGCCCACTATGGCTACACCTTC.

CDR3 protein: CASSSPPGQGAVVSHEQYF. The CDR3 coding sequence is TGTGCCAGCAGCTCTCCTCCGGGACAGGGGGCTGTCGTATCCCACGAGCAGTACTTC. The genes are TRBV7-9 and TRBJ2-7; 12 bases map to TRBD1. This CDR3 contains 19 residues. V shed 4 bases and J 5 bases; nucleotides not matched to a gene: 18. Per the germline V gene, CDR1 is SEHNR and CDR2 is FQNEAQ (reference sequence).

The V gene is TRBV9, the J gene TRBJ1-1; 8 nucleotides align to TRBD1. V shed 3 bases, J shed 4 bases, and the junction held 2 bases outside the gene matches. The CDR3 sequence is 13 residues long. Germline-derived CDR1 and CDR2 are SGDLS and YYNGEE. CDR3 DNA sequence: TGTGCCAGCAGCGCCACAGGGGGCACTGAAGCTTTCTTT. Amino acids: CASSATGGTEAFF.

The genes are TRBV19 and TRBJ2-3; 9 nucleotides match TRBD1. The germline V gene has CDR1 LNHDA and CDR2 SQIVND (reference sequence). The CDR3 spans 14 residues. The V gene end was trimmed by 6 bases and the J gene end by 4 bases; junction bases not matched to a gene: 5. CDR3 sequence reads: CASSLQGAADTQYF. CDR3 in DNA: TGTGCCAGTAGCTTACAGGGGGCCGCAGATACGCAGTATTTT.

V usage is TRBV5-6 and J usage is TRBJ1-5, with 12 bases aligning to TRBD1. Unmatched junction bases numbered 5, after V lost 4 bases and J lost 3 bases. Germline loops: CDR1 SGHDT, CDR2 YYEEEE. The CDR3 consists of 16 residues. The CDR3 DNA sequence: TGTGCCAGCAGCCCATGGGACAGGGGGCCCAATCAGCCCCAGCATTTT. Translation gives CASSPWDRGPNQPQHF.

Worth noting for this clone: Relative to the germline gene, one junction end is altered; a read error may explain this. The chain couples TRBV11-2 to TRBJ1-1; tentative D call: TRBD1 (6 bases). CDR3 length equals 13 residues. Germline CDR1 and CDR2: SGHAT and FQNNGV. The CDR3 coding sequence is TGTGCCAGCAGCTTACATCGGGACACCGAAGCTTTCTTT. Translating it yields CASSLHRDTEAFF.

The chain has TRBV6-5 and TRBJ1-2; D may be TRBD1 (5 bases). The CDR3 totals 14 residues. The germline V gene encodes CDR1 MNHEY and CDR2 SVGAGI. Trimming cost V 2 bases and J 5 bases, with 12 bases left between them. CDR3 in DNA: TGTGCCAGCAGTTACGAGGGGCACGGGTATGGCTACACCTTC. This sequence encodes CASSYEGHGYGYTF.

In this sample, this clone turned up once. The rearrangement uses TRBV2 and TRBJ2-1, with a tentative D call TRBD1 (6 bases). This CDR3 has 15 residues. Trimming stripped 3 bases from V and 7 bases from J, with 16 bases between. Germline V gives CDR1 SNHLY, CDR2 FYNNEI. This CDR3 is CASSEARGSGNEQFF. CDR3 nucleotides: TGTGCCAGCAGTGAGGCCAGGGGATCTGGGAATGAGCAGTTCTTC.

This chain uses TRBV5-4 with TRBJ1-3; 8 bases align to TRBD1. The CDR3 spans 14 residues. From germline, CDR1 is SGHNT and CDR2 YYREEE (reference sequence). Losses at the gene ends were 0 bases for V and 4 bases for J; bases not matched to a gene: 0. Here the CDR3 reads CASSLGQGGNTIYF. The CDR3 DNA is TGTGCCAGCAGCTTGGGACAGGGGGGAAACACCATATATTTT.

The chain combines TRBV30 with TRBJ1-5, with 8 positions matching TRBD1. The CDR3 length is 18 residues. Germline assignment: CDR1 GTSNPN and CDR2 SVGIG (reference sequence). The trim removed 3 bases at V and 3 bases at J, leaving 16 bases unmatched. CDR3: CAWSSYRPRTGYNQPQHF. The CDR3 DNA follows: TGTGCCTGGAGCTCCTATCGTCCCCGGACAGGGTACAATCAGCCCCAGCATTTT.

The chain employs TRBV11-3 and TRBJ1-1; tentative D call: TRBD1 (5 bases). The germline CDR1 and CDR2 sequences are SGHNT and YENEEA. V lost 4 bases and J 5 bases, leaving 17 bases between the germline ends. The CDR3 is 15 residues long. Here the CDR3 reads CASSYGPGTETEAFF. As DNA, the CDR3 is TGTGCCAGCAGCTATGGTCCCGGGACGGAAACTGAAGCTTTCTTT.

The rearrangement links TRBV7-2 to TRBJ2-7; the D gene is possibly TRBD1 (6 bases). Trimming stripped 5 bases from V and 3 bases from J, with 17 bases between. The CDR3 consists of 15 residues. Germline CDR1 reads SGHTA; CDR2 reads FQGNSA. This chain's CDR3 is CASSVQGSTNYEQYF. The CDR3 DNA reads as TGTGCCAGCAGCGTACAGGGATCCACGAACTACGAGCAGTACTTC.

The gene calls are TRBV6-6 and TRBJ2-2; D gene uncertain. The CDR3 covers 12 residues. Germline lookup yields CDR1 MNHNY and CDR2 SVGAGI (reference sequence). Trimming shortened V by 10 bases and J by 4 bases, and 10 bases separated the two germline ends. CDR3 amino acids: CATKGSTGELFF. The CDR3 nucleotides are TGTGCCACCAAGGGCTCCACCGGGGAGCTGTTTTTT.

J is TRBJ2-2 and V is TRBV6-1; tentatively, D is TRBD1 (5 bases). Trimming left V 10 bases short and J 5 bases short, with 17 bases between. The CDR3 contains 14 residues. Germline V lookup: CDR1 MNHNS, CDR2 SASEGT. CDR3 sequence (DNA): TGTGCCACCCCAGGGTGGCGGTGGACCGGGGAGCTGTTTTTT. This codes for CATPGWRWTGELFF.

The chain couples TRBV30 to TRBJ1-2, with 9 bases matching TRBD1. With 1 base clipped from V and 3 bases from J, the junction kept 12 bases outside the gene matches. The CDR3 runs to 17 residues. The V gene's germline CDR1 is GTSNPN and CDR2 SVGIG (reference sequence). Here the CDR3 DNA reads TGTGCCTGGAGTGCAGAAAACAGGGGGCGCTTATACTATGGCTACACCTTC. Its translation: CAWSAENRGRLYYGYTF. The complete variable domain, with remaining parts taken from reference TRBV30 and TRBJ1-2, reads SQTIHQWPATLVQPVGSPLSLECTVEGTSNPNLYWYRQAAGRGLQLLFYSVGIGQISSEVPQNLSASRPQDRQFILSSKKLLLSDSGFYLCAWSAENRGRLYYGYTFGSGTRLTVV.

The chain carries TRBV30 and TRBJ2-3; 13 positions agree with TRBD2. The CDR3 sequence is 21 residues long. Germline loops: CDR1 GTSNPN, CDR2 SVGIG (reference sequence). J lost 0 bases, V lost 0 bases, and 15 bases had no gene match. CDR3 sequence (DNA): TGTGCCTGGAGTGTAAAAGAGGGACTAGCGGGGCTCCGATTCAGCACAGATACGCAGTATTTT. It codes for CAWSVKEGLAGLRFSTDTQYF.

This chain joins TRBV29-1 and TRBJ2-2; 7 bases fit TRBD1. Germline lookup yields CDR1 SQVTM and CDR2 ANQGSEA. V dropped 4 bases and J dropped 5; count of bases not matched to a gene: 7. This CDR3 is built from 14 residues. The CDR3 is CSVAAQGNTGELFF. For the CDR3, the DNA is TGCAGCGTTGCCGCACAGGGGAATACCGGGGAGCTGTTTTTT.

J is TRBJ1-6 and V is TRBV9; a weak D match, TRBD1 (5 bases). V dropped 0 bases and J dropped 8 bases, with 18 bases sitting between them. The CDR3 is made up of 17 amino acids. The germline V gene has CDR1 SGDLS and CDR2 YYNGEE. The CDR3 is CASSVEGRWGRDSPLHF. The CDR3, as DNA: TGTGCCAGCAGCGTAGAGGGGAGGTGGGGAAGAGATTCACCCCTCCACTTT.

This clone was picked up a small number of times. The chain carries TRBV4-2 and TRBJ1-1, with no clear D. This CDR3 is 16 amino acids long. Germline lookup yields CDR1 LGHNA and CDR2 YNFKEQ. The V end lost 0 bases, the J end lost 1 base, and 12 bases lay between the germline ends. In DNA form, the CDR3 reads TGTGCCAGCAGCCAAGATAGTGGGGAGTCGAACACTGAAGCTTTCTTT. Protein product: CASSQDSGESNTEAFF.

The DNA for the CDR3 is TGTGCCAGCAGCTTGGAAATTCACAGCTCCTACGAGCAGTACTTC. Translated, it gives CASSLEIHSSYEQYF. This sequence joins TRBV5-8 and TRBJ2-7; no definite D call. There are 15 residues in the CDR3. V was clipped by 0 bases and J by 0 bases, with 10 bases between them. The germline gives CDR1 SGHTS, CDR2 YDEGEE.

This sequence joins TRBV29-1 and TRBJ2-5; 9 nucleotides align to TRBD1. The V segment lost 7 bases and the J segment 5 bases; nucleotides outside the gene matches: 8. Germline V gene data show CDR1 as SQVTM and CDR2 as ANQGSEA. The CDR3 is made up of 13 amino acids. The CDR3 protein is CSANRGQGETQYF. As DNA, the CDR3 is TGCAGCGCCAACAGAGGACAGGGGGAGACCCAGTACTTC.